What follows are 26 T cell receptor beta chains derived from one specimen sequenced in a study of OX40 agonist ivuxolimab in advanced cancers. Sequencing was performed with immunoSEQ multiplex PCR; in TCRdb, only in-frame clones are kept and a portion is missing. The sample shows about 84,000 clones, 90% to 95% of them seen only once. This specimen was CD4+ or CD8+ T cells sorted from blood, taken in a trial of the OX40 agonist ivuxolimab. These receptors came from an adult with an advanced solid tumor such as melanoma, head and neck, liver or kidney cancer.

The rearrangement joins TRBV11-2 to TRBJ2-3; 11 nucleotides line up with TRBD2. The CDR3 covers 18 residues. Germline V gene data show CDR1 as SGHAT and CDR2 as FQNNGV. Unmatched junction bases numbered 15, after V lost 0 bases and J lost 10 bases. CDR3 sequence (DNA): TGTGCCAGCAGCTTAGAAGGGGCTAGCGGGAGGACCGAGGATGCGCAGTATTTT. Amino acid sequence: CASSLEGASGRTEDAQYF. The entire variable domain, with the rest obtained from reference TRBV11-2 and TRBJ2-3, is as follows: EAGVAQSPRYKIIEKRQSVAFWCNPISGHATLYWYQQILGQGPKLLIQFQNNGVVDDSQLPKDRFSAERLKGVDSTLKIQPAKLEDSAVYLCASSLEGASGRTEDAQYFGPGTRLTVL.

The chain recombines TRBV2 with TRBJ2-7; D is uncertain. CDR1 and CDR2 (germline): SNHLY, FYNNEI. The ends were cut back, 3 bases at V and 3 bases at J, with 9 bases in the middle. This CDR3 is 13 amino acids long. The CDR3 here is CASSDTAYYEQYF. Written as DNA, the CDR3 is TGTGCCAGCAGTGATACGGCGTACTACGAGCAGTACTTC. Based on the CDR3 plus reference TRBV2 and TRBJ2-7, the full variable domain is EPEVTQTPSHQVTQMGQEVILRCVPISNHLYFYWYRQILGQKVEFLVSFYNNEISEKSEIFDDQFSVERPDGSNFTLKIRSTKLEDSAMYFCASSDTAYYEQYFGPGTRLTVT.

The chain is built from TRBV4-3 and TRBJ1-1, with a possible D match to TRBD1 (6 bases). There are 14 residues in the CDR3. V lost 2 bases to trimming and J lost 4 bases, with 11 bases between them. Germline CDR1 LGHNA, CDR2 YSLEER. CDR3 loop: CASSQNRAGTEAFF. As DNA, the CDR3 is TGCGCCAGCAGCCAAAACAGGGCGGGCACTGAAGCTTTCTTT.

This clone is categorized as large (0.1 to 1%). The chain employs TRBV28 and TRBJ2-3; 13 positions agree with TRBD2. The CDR3 consists of 18 residues. Trimming removed 3 bases from V and 3 bases from J; junction bases left unmatched: 9. Germline lookup yields CDR1 MDHEN and CDR2 SYDVKM. The CDR3 region has the DNA TGTGCCAGCAGTTTTTTACTAGCGGGAGGGCCGTTGACAGATACGCAGTATTTT. It encodes CASSFLLAGGPLTDTQYF.

The chain joins TRBV5-6 to TRBJ2-3; 8 bases map to TRBD2. V shed 0 bases, J shed 2 bases, and the junction held 5 bases outside the gene matches. CDR3 size: 16 residues. The germline V gene has CDR1 SGHDT and CDR2 YYEEEE. For the CDR3, the DNA is TGTGCCAGCAGCTTGGCAATAGCGGGGAACACAGATACGCAGTATTTT. Its translation is CASSLAIAGNTDTQYF.

The V call is TRBV12-5, the J call TRBJ2-7; D remains ambiguous. Germline V gives CDR1 LGHNT, CDR2 FRNRAP. Deletions cut 1 base from V and 3 bases from J, with 7 bases between. The CDR3 loop spans 13 amino acids. CDR3 nucleotides: TGTGCTAGTGGTTTGGAGGAGTACTACGAGCAGTACTTC. Amino acids: CASGLEEYYEQYF.

The genes are TRBV27 and TRBJ2-3; 7 bases fit TRBD2. The CDR3 is made up of 16 amino acids. Germline V lookup: CDR1 MNHEY, CDR2 SMNVEV (reference sequence). Trimming at V came to 1 base and at J to 2 bases, leaving 6 bases not matched to a gene. In DNA, the CDR3 is TGTGCCAGCAGTTTATGGGGGGGGTTGGACACAGATACGCAGTATTTT. This sequence encodes CASSLWGGLDTDTQYF.

This clone was detected only a few times. V and J are TRBV25-1 and TRBJ2-5; D is undetermined. The CDR3 covers 12 residues. CDR1 is MGHDK and CDR2 is SYGVNS in the germline V gene. V was shortened by 2 bases and J by 4 bases, with 5 bases between the two germline ends. The CDR3 coding sequence is TGTGCCAGCAGTGAAGGGCCAGAGACCCAGTACTTC. It translates to CASSEGPETQYF. Filled out from reference TRBV25-1 and TRBJ2-5, the complete variable domain reads EADIYQTPRYLVIGTGKKITLECSQTMGHDKMYWYQQDPGMELHLIHYSYGVNSTEKGDLSSESTVSRIRTEHFPLTLESARPSHTSQYLCASSEGPETQYFGPGTRLLVL.

This clone turned up a few times. The rearrangement uses TRBV27 and TRBJ2-3, with 9 bases that match TRBD2. The CDR3 loop spans 15 amino acids. V lost 3 bases and J lost 3; bases outside the gene matches: 4. Germline-derived CDR1 and CDR2 are MNHEY and SMNVEV (reference sequence). The CDR3 nucleotides read TGTGCCAGCAGTTTTTCGAGCGGGAGGACAGATACGCAGTATTTT. Translated: CASSFSSGRTDTQYF.

This clone turned up a few times. This chain's CDR3 is CASSLGLPRDTQYF. CDR3 nucleotides: TGTGCCAGCAGCCTGGGACTGCCGCGGGATACGCAGTATTTT. The rearrangement uses TRBV13 and TRBJ2-3; TRBD2 might be the D (6 bases). V gave up 5 bases and J gave up 6 bases, with 15 bases separating them. Germline loops: CDR1 PRHDT, CDR2 FYEKMQ (reference sequence). CDR3 size: 14 residues.

The chain uses TRBV19 and TRBJ2-3, with D unclear. The CDR3 runs to 15 residues. V gave up 0 bases and J gave up 4 bases, with 11 bases separating them. Germline lookup yields CDR1 LNHDA and CDR2 SQIVND (reference sequence). This chain's CDR3 is CASSIDLFGPDTQYF. Here the CDR3 DNA reads TGTGCCAGTAGTATAGATCTATTTGGGCCAGATACGCAGTATTTT.

This chain connects TRBV9 to TRBJ2-1; 11 nucleotides align to TRBD2. Trimming took 4 bases from V and 7 from J; bases not matched to a gene: 7. Per the germline V gene, CDR1 is SGDLS and CDR2 is YYNGEE. The CDR3 has 15 residues. Written as DNA, the CDR3 is TGTGCCAGCAGCCCAGGGACTAGCGGAGCTAATGAGCAGTTCTTC. Protein: CASSPGTSGANEQFF.

The chain joins TRBV7-8 to TRBJ1-1; the D gene is possibly TRBD1 (5 bases). Germline V gives CDR1 SGHVS, CDR2 FQNEAQ. Trimming cost V 0 bases and J 5 bases, with 13 bases left between them. This CDR3 spans 15 amino acids. The CDR3 loop is CASSLAGPRGTEAFF. The CDR3 DNA reads TGTGCCAGCAGCTTAGCAGGACCCCGGGGGACTGAAGCTTTCTTT.

The V gene is TRBV6-6, the J gene TRBJ2-5, with TRBD2 matching over 8 bases. The germline gives CDR1 MNHNY, CDR2 SVGAGI (reference sequence). CDR3 size: 15 residues. Trimming at V came to 3 bases and at J to 2 bases, leaving 5 bases not matched to a gene. CDR3 nucleotides: TGTGCCAGCAGTTATTCACTAGCGGAACAAGAGACCCAGTACTTC. This codes for CASSYSLAEQETQYF.

The rearrangement links TRBV9 to TRBJ2-3, with 9 bases aligning to TRBD2. Germline V lookup: CDR1 SGDLS, CDR2 YYNGEE. The CDR3 consists of 16 residues. Unmatched junction bases numbered 16, after V lost 4 bases and J lost 10 bases. As DNA, the CDR3 is TGTGCCAGCAGCTCGGAGGGACTAGCCCTGAGTGGGTCGCAGTATTTT. This sequence encodes CASSSEGLALSGSQYF.

V and J are TRBV11-1 and TRBJ2-2, with D uncertain. CDR3 length: 16 amino acids. Trimming stripped 1 base from V and 4 bases from J, with 13 bases between. The germline CDR1 and CDR2 sequences are SGHAT and FQDESV (reference sequence). The CDR3 sequence is CASSLESVLSTGELFF. DNA of the CDR3: TGTGCCAGCAGCTTAGAGTCTGTGTTGAGCACCGGGGAGCTGTTTTTT.

There are a few counts of this clone. The genes are TRBV18 and TRBJ1-5, with 9 bases fitting TRBD1. V trimming: 4 bases; J trimming: 0 bases; junction bases outside the gene matches: 4. The CDR3 is 16 amino acids. Germline loops: CDR1 KGHSH, CDR2 LQKENI. CDR3 sequence: CASSRTGGYSNQPQHF. The CDR3 DNA reads as TGTGCCAGCTCACGTACAGGGGGCTATAGCAATCAGCCCCAGCATTTT.

Only a few counts were recorded for this clone. This chain links TRBV11-2 with TRBJ2-2, with no clear D. The V end was cut by 5 bases, the J end by 3 bases, with 7 bases between. Germline-derived CDR1 and CDR2 are SGHAT and FQNNGV. The CDR3 totals 13 residues. In DNA, the CDR3 is TGTGCCAGCAGCCAGTTGTACACCGGGGAGCTGTTTTTT. Protein: CASSQLYTGELFF.

V gene TRBV7-9 combines with J gene TRBJ2-7; 9 bases align to TRBD2. V lost 3 bases, J lost 4 bases, and 7 bases stayed unmatched. Germline loops: CDR1 SEHNR, CDR2 FQNEAQ (reference sequence). This CDR3 is built from 15 residues. The CDR3 protein is CASSFLREGHYEQYF. The CDR3 DNA is TGTGCCAGCAGCTTCTTGCGGGAGGGCCATTACGAGCAGTACTTC.

The V and J genes are TRBV27 and TRBJ2-2; tentatively, D is TRBD2 (5 bases). The germline V gene has CDR1 MNHEY and CDR2 SMNVEV (reference sequence). CDR3 length: 15 amino acids. The V and J ends lost 6 bases and 5 bases respectively, with 16 bases between them. As DNA, the CDR3 is TGTGCCAGCAGCTCCCGATCGGGCGGGACCGGGGAGCTGTTTTTT. It specifies CASSSRSGGTGELFF.

V gene TRBV6-4 combines with J gene TRBJ2-7; D is unresolved. Trimming removed 0 bases from V and 0 bases from J, with 15 bases in between. The CDR3 is 17 amino acids. Germline assignment: CDR1 MRHNA and CDR2 SNTAGT. CDR3 loop: CASSDSALSESSYEQYF. DNA of the CDR3: TGTGCCAGCAGTGACTCAGCGTTATCCGAAAGCTCCTACGAGCAGTACTTC.

This sequence joins TRBV9 and TRBJ2-1; no definite D call. Germline-derived CDR1 and CDR2 are SGDLS and YYNGEE. The V end was cut by 3 bases, the J end by 6 bases, with 13 bases between. The CDR3 consists of 14 residues. The CDR3 nucleotides read TGTGCCAGCAGCGGGTTCTGGAAGGGCAATGAGCAGTTCTTC. Residues: CASSGFWKGNEQFF.

The chain recombines TRBV7-8 with TRBJ2-7, with TRBD2 matching 9 bases. V gave up 5 bases and J gave up 3 bases; unmatched junction bases: 20. Germline loops: CDR1 SGHVS, CDR2 FQNEAQ. The CDR3 spans 19 residues. Written as DNA, the CDR3 is TGTGCCAGCAGCCCCACGCGGACTAGCGAGTACCGCATTAACTACGAGCAGTACTTC. Translation: CASSPTRTSEYRINYEQYF.

This clone has just a few counts. The chain recombines TRBV7-3 with TRBJ1-1; D gene uncertain. Germline V gene data show CDR1 as SGHTA and CDR2 as FQGTGA. The CDR3 has 14 amino acids. Trimming removed 6 bases from V and 6 bases from J, with 17 bases in between. This CDR3 is CASSYGLAAPEAFF. CDR3 sequence (DNA): TGTGCCAGCAGTTATGGCCTAGCAGCTCCTGAAGCTTTCTTT.

The CDR3 nucleotides are TGTGCCAGCAGCTTGGGACAGGGCTTTTATGGCTACACCTTC. Translating gives CASSLGQGFYGYTF. J is TRBJ1-2 and V is TRBV5-8; 7 bases map to TRBD1. V was pared by 0 bases and J by 5 bases, with 4 bases of the junction left unmatched. Germline lookup yields CDR1 SGHTS and CDR2 YDEGEE. The CDR3 is made up of 14 amino acids.

The chain employs TRBV6-1 and TRBJ1-2, with D tentatively TRBD1 (5 bases). The germline gives CDR1 MNHNS, CDR2 SASEGT. V lost 3 bases, J lost 3 bases, and 11 bases lay in between. This CDR3 is built from 14 residues. The CDR3 coding sequence is TGTGCCAGCAGTGAGGGGCAGCGGTACTATGGCTACACCTTC. It specifies CASSEGQRYYGYTF.